One and the same sample provided the 21 T cell receptor beta chains below, sequenced in a study of blood T cell repertoires in COVID-19. Sequenced by immunoSEQ multiplex PCR; TCRdb stores in-frame clones only, minus some. The sample contains under 140,000 clones, roughly 79% of which appear only once. Sequencing was carried out using peripheral blood. These receptors were obtained from a woman of 80 years or more with active or convalescent COVID-19.

The chain combines TRBV5-1 with TRBJ2-7; maybe TRBD1 (6 bases). Trimming cost V 2 bases and J 9 bases, with 12 bases left between them. The CDR3 sequence is 12 residues long. Germline V lookup: CDR1 SGHRS, CDR2 YFSETQ. DNA of the CDR3: TGCGCCAGCAGCTTCCCGGACAGTCCGCAGTACTTC. Its translation is CASSFPDSPQYF.

This chain links TRBV6-4 with TRBJ2-1, with 13 bases matching TRBD2. The germline CDR1 and CDR2 sequences are MRHNA and SNTAGT. Trimming cost V 10 bases and J 8 bases; bases outside gene matches: 8. CDR3 length: 14 residues. The CDR3: CATDRTSGSYEQFF. CDR3 coding DNA: TGTGCCACCGATAGGACTAGCGGGAGCTATGAGCAGTTCTTC.

This chain uses TRBV9 with TRBJ2-3; 11 bases are shared with TRBD2. Germline V lookup: CDR1 SGDLS, CDR2 YYNGEE. V gave up 4 bases and J gave up 4 bases; unmatched junction bases: 5. The CDR3 extends over 15 amino acids. For the CDR3, the DNA is TGTGCCAGCAGCCCACTAGCGGGAGAATCAGATACGCAGTATTTT. This gives the protein CASSPLAGESDTQYF.

This clone was counted a few times. The chain uses TRBV9 and TRBJ2-5, with no clear D. The V gene lost 0 bases and the J gene lost 4 bases, with 7 bases spanning the gap. Germline V gene data show CDR1 as SGDLS and CDR2 as YYNGEE. This CDR3 is built from 13 residues. The CDR3: CASSVDGGETQYF. CDR3 coding DNA: TGTGCCAGCAGCGTAGACGGTGGAGAGACCCAGTACTTC.

Only one count was recorded for this clone. The V gene is TRBV5-1, the J gene TRBJ2-7; TRBD2 matches at 9 bases. This CDR3 is 16 amino acids long. Trimming took 0 bases from V and 0 from J; bases not matched to a gene: 4. Germline V gives CDR1 SGHRS, CDR2 YFSETQ. Here the CDR3 reads CASSLDLAGFSYEQYF. The CDR3 nucleotides are TGCGCCAGCAGCTTGGACCTAGCGGGATTCTCCTACGAGCAGTACTTC.

The table lists this clone with a few counts. The CDR3 region is CASTQGRSDRGYTF. CDR3 in DNA: TGTGCCAGTACCCAGGGCAGGAGCGATCGTGGCTACACCTTC. The chain carries TRBV19 and TRBJ1-2, with TRBD1 as a possible D gene (5 bases). Germline V lookup: CDR1 LNHDA, CDR2 SQIVND (reference sequence). Trimming left V 7 bases short and J 7 bases short, with 19 bases between. The CDR3 is 14 amino acids.

The chain has TRBV2 and TRBJ1-2; D remains ambiguous. The length of the CDR3 is 15 residues. The germline V and J ends were trimmed by 2 bases and 4 bases, with 14 bases remaining between them. Germline V gene data show CDR1 as SNHLY and CDR2 as FYNNEI. CDR3 sequence (DNA): TGTGCCAGCAGTGAACTTGGCGGGGTCGGCTATGGCTACACCTTC. This encodes CASSELGGVGYGYTF.

The gene calls are TRBV30 and TRBJ2-2; D gene uncertain. The CDR3 contains 14 residues. V lost 5 bases to trimming and J lost 1 base, with 11 bases between them. The germline CDR1 and CDR2 sequences are GTSNPN and SVGIG (reference sequence). The CDR3 spells CAWGLGGNTGELFF. In DNA form, the CDR3 reads TGTGCCTGGGGGCTTGGCGGGAACACCGGGGAGCTGTTTTTT.

A single count supports this clone. The rearrangement uses TRBV28 and TRBJ1-2, with 11 nucleotides matching TRBD1. This CDR3 has 16 amino acids. With 5 bases clipped from V and 5 bases from J, the junction kept 10 bases outside the gene matches. Per the germline V gene, CDR1 is MDHEN and CDR2 is SYDVKM. In DNA form, the CDR3 reads TGTGCCAGCAGTCCTCTGGGACAGGGGGAGGGGTATGGCTACACCTTC. Translated, it gives CASSPLGQGEGYGYTF.

CDR3 residues: CASSPGVGAGTEAFF. CDR3 DNA: TGTGCCAGCTCACCAGGGGTGGGGGCCGGGACTGAAGCTTTCTTT. This rearrangement joins TRBV18 to TRBJ1-1, with D tentatively TRBD1 (6 bases). The CDR3 runs 15 residues. Trimming removed 2 bases at V and 5 bases at J, with 15 bases between. Germline CDR1 KGHSH, CDR2 LQKENI.

The table lists this clone with a count of one. The V gene is TRBV5-1, the J gene TRBJ2-1, with 9 positions matching TRBD2. Germline V gene lookup returns CDR1 SGHRS and CDR2 YFSETQ. The CDR3 consists of 15 residues. V lost 3 bases, J lost 4 bases, and 5 bases stayed unmatched. The chain's CDR3 is CASSSRLAEYNEQFF. The CDR3 DNA sequence: TGCGCCAGCAGCTCAAGACTAGCGGAGTACAATGAGCAGTTCTTC.

The CDR3, as DNA: TGTGCCAGCAGCCAAGGCGGGGGCACAGATACGCAGTATTTT. It encodes CASSQGGGTDTQYF. This chain links TRBV3-1 (or the pseudogene TRBV3-2) with TRBJ2-3; tentative D call: TRBD2 (6 bases). This CDR3 has 14 residues. V was cut by 1 base and J by 1 base, with 6 bases left in between. Germline lookup yields CDR1 LGHDT and CDR2 YNNKEL (reference sequence).

This clone has only a few counts. The chain employs TRBV3-1 (or the pseudogene TRBV3-2) and TRBJ1-2; TRBD1 matches at 7 bases. V was clipped by 0 bases and J by 8 bases; unmatched bases: 6. Germline CDR1 is LGHDT and CDR2 is YNNKEL (reference sequence). CDR3 size: 14 residues. The CDR3, as DNA: TGTGCCAGCAGCCAAGACTGGGGACAGCGCGGCTACACCTTC. It encodes CASSQDWGQRGYTF.

The gene calls are TRBV27 and TRBJ1-4, with D tentatively TRBD1 (5 bases). Deletions cut 5 bases from V and 7 bases from J, with 14 bases between. The CDR3 consists of 14 residues. CDR1 MNHEY and CDR2 SMNVEV come from the germline V gene (reference sequence). DNA for the CDR3: TGTGCCAGCAGTCGTGCAGGGCAAGGTGAAAAACTGTTTTTT. Its protein is CASSRAGQGEKLFF.

This chain joins TRBV7-5 and TRBJ1-2. TRBV7-5 is a documented pseudogene. This CDR3 region has 15 residues. This CDR3 reads CARMYRGAENYGYTF. CDR3 DNA sequence: TGTGCCAGAATGTACCGGGGGGCGGAGAACTATGGCTACACCTTC.

The chain combines TRBV18 with TRBJ2-5; 8 bases map to TRBD2. Trimming removed 2 bases from V and 4 bases from J; junction bases left unmatched: 3. This CDR3 is built from 14 residues. Germline assignment: CDR1 KGHSH and CDR2 LQKENI. Here the CDR3 reads CASSPGTSPETQYF. In DNA form, the CDR3 reads TGTGCCAGCTCACCAGGGACTAGTCCAGAGACCCAGTACTTC.

This rearrangement joins TRBV28 to TRBJ1-5; unclear D gene. The germline gives CDR1 MDHEN, CDR2 SYDVKM. This CDR3 is built from 12 residues. CDR3 sequence: CCSGEAGQPQHF. The CDR3, as DNA: TGTTGTTCTGGGGAGGCGGGTCAGCCCCAGCATTTT.

The CDR3 here is CASRDGLAYTDTQYF. CDR3 coding DNA: TGTGCCAGCAGGGACGGACTAGCGTACACAGATACGCAGTATTTT. This chain joins TRBV25-1 and TRBJ2-3; TRBD2 matches 9 bases. Trimming took 6 bases from V and 2 from J; bases not matched to a gene: 6. Germline CDR1 MGHDK, CDR2 SYGVNS. This CDR3 is built from 15 residues.

This chain links TRBV7-9 with TRBJ2-1; 7 nucleotides align to TRBD1. This CDR3 has 16 amino acids. V lost 5 bases, J lost 9 bases, and 16 bases stayed unmatched. CDR1 SEHNR and CDR2 FQNEAQ come from the germline V gene (reference sequence). Here the CDR3 reads CASSPPPTGMVGEQFF. CDR3 nucleotides: TGTGCCAGCAGCCCACCACCGACAGGGATGGTAGGTGAGCAGTTCTTC.

V usage is TRBV2 and J usage is TRBJ1-2; the match to TRBD1 covers 9 bases. Germline trimming cut 5 bases from V and 2 bases from J; bases unmatched to any gene: 3. Germline CDR1 and CDR2: SNHLY and FYNNEI. The CDR3 spans 14 residues. CDR3 sequence reads: CASSPDRGNYGYTF. In DNA form, the CDR3 reads TGTGCCAGCAGTCCCGACAGGGGGAACTATGGCTACACCTTC.

The chain joins TRBV18 to TRBJ1-5; 10 bases match TRBD1. Per germline, CDR1 KGHSH and CDR2 LQKENI. The trim removed 6 bases at V and 5 bases at J, leaving 13 bases unmatched. The CDR3 contains 17 residues. CDR3: CASSTGTGDIRYQPQHF. Written as DNA, the CDR3 is TGTGCCAGCTCGACCGGGACAGGGGATATCCGTTATCAGCCCCAGCATTTT.